The clone carrying this T cell receptor beta chain was seen repeatedly, ten times or more. CDR3 size: 14 residues. Germline V lookup: CDR1 SGHRS, CDR2 YFSETQ. The V segment lost 4 bases and the J segment 5 bases; nucleotides outside the gene matches: 7. The source of the sample is a study of patients and donors after allogeneic stem cell transplantation. TCRdb recomputed calls from the RT-PCR reads with MiXCR, one row per CDR3 protein. The sample lists 98,000 or so distinct CDR3 sequences, around 36% occurring once. The rearrangement joins TRBV5-1 to TRBJ1-1; 8 nucleotides match TRBD1. Sequencing was performed on blood, either unsorted or a sorted T cell fraction (not recorded which). This receptor was taken from a human donor who was either an allogeneic HSCT recipient or a stem cell or donor lymphocyte infusion donor (not recorded which). It is not recorded whose cells these are; they may come from a transplant donor. In DNA, the CDR3 is TGCGCCAGCAGCGACTGGACAGGGAGGACTGAAGCTTTCTTT. This encodes CASSDWTGRTEAFF.